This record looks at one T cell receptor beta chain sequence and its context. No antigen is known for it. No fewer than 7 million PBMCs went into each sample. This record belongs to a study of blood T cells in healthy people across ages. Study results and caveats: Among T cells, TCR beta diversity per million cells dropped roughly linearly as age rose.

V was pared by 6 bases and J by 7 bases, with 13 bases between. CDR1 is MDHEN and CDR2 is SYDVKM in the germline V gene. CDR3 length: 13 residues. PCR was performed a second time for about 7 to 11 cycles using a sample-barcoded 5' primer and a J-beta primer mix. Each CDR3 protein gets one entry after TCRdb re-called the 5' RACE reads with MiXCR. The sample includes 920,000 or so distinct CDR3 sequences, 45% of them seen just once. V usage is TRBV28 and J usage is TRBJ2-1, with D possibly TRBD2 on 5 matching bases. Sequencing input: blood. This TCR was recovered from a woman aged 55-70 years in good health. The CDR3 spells CASSRGPKNEQFF. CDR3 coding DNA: TGTGCCAGCAGCCGGGGTCCCAAAAATGAGCAGTTCTTC.